The entry that follows covers one T cell receptor beta chain sequence. No antigen is known for it. There are no base qualities to consult, and no much larger clone falls within one base. Whole blood was collected in K2EDTA tubes by collaborating institutions according to the institutions' own protocols. For TCRbeta analysis, collaborators shipped samples in one of three forms: frozen whole blood, isolated PBMCs, or DNA extracted from either of those sample types. The data are from a study of blood T cell repertoires in COVID-19 (TCRdb year 2020). Describing the broader study: Samples covering the acute and convalescent phases of COVID-19 were provided by collaborators in the United States, Italy and Spain. Sample metadata almost always included a de-identified subject ID, COVID-19 status, age in years and sex. Deeply sampled blood TCRbeta repertoires from subjects exposed to, actively infected with, or recovered from COVID-19 were included in the dataset. Samples were obtained from the ongoing ImmuneRACE study (first 160 participants) and from about 1,300 subjects provided by 6 global collaborators. The repertoires were released in a freely available public database intended as a resource for research on the immune response to SARS-CoV-2. The prospective study material was composed of cDNA or gDNA derived from T cells, B-cell-depleted T cells, or PBMCs. Where available, HLA class I and class II types were obtained from metadata supplied by the sample provider rather than from assay-based typing.

The immunoSEQ Assay, a bias-controlled multiplex PCR, was used to amplify TCRbeta CDR3 regions from genomic DNA. The paper's data handling went like this. The number of nucleated cells in each sample was estimated by amplification of reference gene primers within the assay. Sequence reads were collapsed and filtered to measure the absolute abundance of every unique TCRbeta CDR3 rearrangement. For each sample, productive Simpson clonality was calculated as the square root of Simpson's diversity index across productive rearrangements. In TCRdb, the immuneACCESS table is reduced to in-frame sequences with V and J assigned. These tables do not hold every clone; where another copy was compared, an unresolved V gene accounts for under half, and the others remain unexplained. V, J and clone size were drawn from that table, and D and trimming were deduced from the DNA. Here the sample has fewer than 120,000 clones; approximately 90% occur a single time. Of the sample, more than 4% is held by the ten largest clones.

The study at large found these results: The amount of clinical and demographic metadata varied by source and participant and was provided uncurated.

Cut back by 1 base and 3 bases, the V and J ends lie 5 bases apart. Reading from cysteine to phenylalanine, the CDR3 counts 12 amino acids. Solely the CDR3 DNA is kept, with 36 bases framed from the first base. From the germline V gene (reference sequence), CDR1 is SGHKS and CDR2 is YYEKEE. The sequence joins TRBV5-5 to TRBJ2-7, with no D gene named confidently. The origin of this receptor is a human donor in a cohort sampled during active COVID-19. The sample consisted of peripheral blood. The nucleotide sequence is TGTGCCAGCAGCTTGCGGGTCTACGAGCAGTACTTC. It specifies CASSLRVYEQYF.